Shown below are 3 T cell receptor beta chains from a single sample sequenced in a study of blood T cell repertoires in COVID-19. The assay was immunoSEQ multiplex PCR, and TCRdb's table has in-frame clones only and misses some. In the table there are about 200,000 clones, 84% of which are singletons. Sequencing input: PBMCs or T cells enriched from blood (not recorded which). All receptors derive from a woman in her 30s who had been exposed to COVID-19.

This rearrangement joins TRBV19 to TRBJ2-7; D may be TRBD1 (5 bases). Between the trimmed V and J ends, which lost 1 base and 1 base, there was a span of 17 bases. Germline V lookup: CDR1 LNHDA, CDR2 SQIVND (reference sequence). CDR3 size: 17 residues. The CDR3 loop reads CASSIGPRRQGSYEQYF. The CDR3 DNA follows: TGTGCCAGTAGTATAGGCCCGAGGCGGCAGGGATCCTACGAGCAGTACTTC.

The chain joins TRBV29-1 to TRBJ2-5, with a tentative D call TRBD2 (6 bases). Germline V gives CDR1 SQVTM, CDR2 ANQGSEA. V shed 2 bases and J shed 1 base, with 11 bases lying between them. The CDR3 sequence is 14 residues long. The CDR3 DNA is TGCAGCGTTGAATCCCCCGGGGGCCAAGAGACCCAGTACTTC. Translated, it gives CSVESPGGQETQYF.

V and J are TRBV4-2 and TRBJ2-5; TRBD1 matches at 11 bases. V lost 0 bases, J lost 2 bases, and 5 bases stayed unmatched. The CDR3 has 17 amino acids. Germline loops: CDR1 LGHNA, CDR2 YNFKEQ. In nucleotides, the CDR3 is TGTGCCAGCAGCCAAGAAGAGGGGACAGGGGGACAAGAGACCCAGTACTTC. This gives the protein CASSQEEGTGGQETQYF.